One sample yielded the 19 T cell receptor beta chains listed below, sequenced in a study of T cells in localized non-small cell lung cancer. Libraries were prepared by immunoSEQ multiplex PCR; TCRdb keeps only in-frame clonotypes and omits some of them. The sample yields roughly 2,600 clones, 39% seen once. The sample in question was lung tumor tissue, obtained before any cancer treatment. The receptors shown here come from a male donor older than 55 with stage I squamous cell lung carcinoma.

V and J are TRBV10-1 and TRBJ2-2; perhaps TRBD2 as D (5 bases). V was cut by 6 bases and J by 5 bases, with 10 bases left in between. The CDR3 length is 13 residues. Germline CDR1 and CDR2: WNHNN and SYGVQD (reference sequence). CDR3 loop: CASRSAETGELFF. The DNA of the CDR3 is TGCGCCAGCAGATCAGCGGAGACCGGGGAGCTGTTTTTT.

The chain couples TRBV9 to TRBJ1-1; the match to TRBD1 covers 7 bases. This CDR3 is built from 14 residues. Trimming removed 6 bases from V and 3 bases from J; junction bases left unmatched: 8. CDR1 is SGDLS and CDR2 is YYNGEE in the germline V gene. Here the CDR3 reads CASNRDSIYTEAFF. CDR3 DNA sequence: TGTGCCAGCAATCGGGACAGTATCTACACTGAAGCTTTCTTT.

The CDR3 region has the DNA TGCAGCGTTGGAGGGTGGGACTCCTACGAGCAGTACTTC. This codes for CSVGGWDSYEQYF. V usage is TRBV29-1 and J usage is TRBJ2-7, with D tentatively TRBD2 (5 bases). The CDR3 length is 13 residues. In germline, CDR1 is SQVTM, CDR2 ANQGSEA. V was trimmed by 4 bases and J by 0 bases, leaving 10 bases between them.

The rearrangement joins TRBV12-5 to TRBJ2-1; 8 bases fit TRBD1. Germline V gene sequence: CDR1 LGHNT, CDR2 FRNRAP. There are 13 residues in the CDR3. CDR3 coding DNA: TGTGCCAGCGGAAAGACAGGGGACAATGAGCAGTTCTTC. This codes for CASGKTGDNEQFF.

This chain connects TRBV15 to TRBJ1-2, with no clear D. The ends were cut back, 0 bases at V and 6 bases at J, with 14 bases in the middle. Germline CDR1 LNHNV, CDR2 YYDKDF (reference sequence). The CDR3 is made up of 15 amino acids. CDR3 loop: CATSRERVVGNGYTF. The CDR3 bases are TGTGCCACCAGCAGAGAGCGTGTCGTGGGGAATGGCTACACCTTC.

The chain joins TRBV6-8 to TRBJ2-6, with D perhaps assigned TRBD1 or TRBD2 (5 bases each). The V end lost 10 bases, the J end lost 0 bases, and 13 bases lay between the germline ends. This CDR3 is built from 15 residues. Per germline, CDR1 MNHGY and CDR2 SAAAGT. CDR3 sequence: CATTGGSSGANVLTF. CDR3 nucleotide sequence: TGTGCCACAACAGGAGGCTCCTCTGGGGCCAACGTCCTGACTTTC.

This clone was found a few times. The chain has TRBV11-3 and TRBJ2-7; a weak D match, TRBD2 (5 bases). Germline V lookup: CDR1 SGHNT, CDR2 YENEEA. Trimming removed 3 bases at V and 1 base at J, with 13 bases between. This CDR3 is 15 amino acids long. The CDR3 loop is CASSFRGSRSYEQYF. CDR3 coding DNA: TGTGCCAGCAGCTTCCGGGGTAGTAGGTCCTACGAGCAGTACTTC.

The CDR3: CASSPVGIQQGSSYNEQFF. Here the CDR3 DNA reads TGCGCCAGCAGCCCAGTGGGGATACAGCAGGGTAGCTCCTACAATGAGCAGTTCTTC. The rearrangement uses TRBV5-1 and TRBJ2-1; possibly TRBD1 for D (5 bases). CDR1 SGHRS and CDR2 YFSETQ come from the germline V gene. The CDR3 is 19 residues long. The V and J ends lost 4 bases and 0 bases respectively, with 23 bases between them.

The V call is TRBV11-3, the J call TRBJ2-3, with TRBD1 identical over 9 bases. V was pared by 5 bases and J by 1 base, with 10 bases of the junction left unmatched. The CDR3 has 17 residues. The germline V gene has CDR1 SGHNT and CDR2 YENEEA. The CDR3 loop is CASSGTQGAGGTDTQYF. In nucleotides, the CDR3 is TGTGCCAGCAGCGGTACACAGGGGGCCGGGGGCACAGATACGCAGTATTTT.

In its sample, this clone is medium-sized. CDR3 sequence: CASSYTGGFSYNEQFF. CDR3 DNA sequence: TGTGCCAGCAGTTATACAGGGGGCTTTTCCTACAATGAGCAGTTCTTC. The V call is TRBV6-8, the J call TRBJ2-1; 9 positions match TRBD1. CDR1 is MNHGY and CDR2 is SAAAGT in the germline V gene. The length of the CDR3 is 16 residues. V trimming: 3 bases; J trimming: 1 base; junction bases outside the gene matches: 4.

This clone was counted only a few times. The chain carries TRBV11-3 and TRBJ2-3, with D perhaps TRBD2 (5 bases). V lost 1 base and J 2 bases, leaving 10 bases between the germline ends. This CDR3 region has 15 residues. Germline CDR1 SGHNT, CDR2 YENEEA. CDR3 loop: CASSLGRVSTDTQYF. The CDR3 DNA sequence: TGTGCCAGCAGCTTAGGGCGGGTGTCCACAGATACGCAGTATTTT.

The CDR3 is CASSPHSPPTGSEQYF. The DNA of the CDR3 is TGTGCCAGCAGTCCCCACTCCCCCCCGACAGGGAGCGAGCAGTACTTC. The V and J genes are TRBV28 and TRBJ2-7, with 7 bases that match TRBD1. The junction had 16 bases not matched to a gene; V was cut back by 5 bases and J by 6 bases. Germline values: CDR1 MDHEN, CDR2 SYDVKM. The CDR3 contains 16 residues.

The chain links TRBV11-3 to TRBJ2-5; the match to TRBD2 covers 12 bases. Germline V gene data show CDR1 as SGHNT and CDR2 as YENEEA. Losses at the gene ends were 3 bases for V and 1 base for J; bases not matched to a gene: 9. The CDR3 has 18 residues. The chain's CDR3 is CASSFGSLAGGLQETQYF. The CDR3 bases are TGTGCCAGCAGCTTTGGGTCCCTAGCGGGAGGGCTCCAAGAGACCCAGTACTTC. The full variable domain, its missing parts supplied by reference TRBV11-3 and TRBJ2-5, is EAGVVQSPRYKIIEKKQPVAFWCNPISGHNTLYWYLQNLGQGPELLIRYENEEAVDDSQLPKDRFSAERLKGVDSTLKIQPAELGDSAVYLCASSFGSLAGGLQETQYFGPGTRLLVL.

The chain couples TRBV15 to TRBJ1-5, with 8 positions matching TRBD1. With 1 base clipped from V and 4 bases from J, the junction kept 3 bases outside the gene matches. Germline V gives CDR1 LNHNV, CDR2 YYDKDF (reference sequence). There are 15 residues in the CDR3. In DNA, the CDR3 is TGTGCCACCAGCAGAGTCAGGACAGGGAATCAGCCCCAGCATTTT. Encoded protein: CATSRVRTGNQPQHF.

V and J are TRBV18 and TRBJ2-7; possible D gene TRBD2, 6 bases. V was pared by 2 bases and J by 7 bases, with 15 bases between. Germline V CDR1 and CDR2: KGHSH, LQKENI. This CDR3 has 14 amino acids. CDR3 nucleotide sequence: TGTGCCAGCTCACCAGGGCTAGCGAAAGGGGAGCAGTACTTC. Translation: CASSPGLAKGEQYF.

The chain links TRBV14 to TRBJ2-2; D gene unclear. The ends were cut back, 1 base at V and 3 bases at J, with 6 bases in the middle. Germline lookup yields CDR1 SGHDN and CDR2 FVKESK. The CDR3 extends over 14 amino acids. The CDR3 nucleotides are TGTGCCAGCAGCCAAGTTCGGGACACCGGGGAGCTGTTTTTT. It encodes CASSQVRDTGELFF.

This clone was observed a handful of times. The chain uses TRBV27 and TRBJ2-7; 8 bases fit TRBD2. The CDR3 is made up of 14 amino acids. The V gene end was trimmed by 5 bases and the J gene end by 3 bases; junction bases not matched to a gene: 6. Germline CDR1 reads MNHEY; CDR2 reads SMNVEV (reference sequence). CDR3 residues: CASSHRTSSYEQYF. The CDR3 DNA reads as TGTGCCAGCAGTCACCGGACTAGCAGCTACGAGCAGTACTTC.

This clone qualifies as large. The genes are TRBV7-2 and TRBJ1-1; no reliable D call. The germline CDR1 and CDR2 sequences are SGHTA and FQGNSA. The CDR3 has 13 residues. Trimming stripped 5 bases from V and 0 bases from J, with 7 bases between. The CDR3 nucleotides are TGTGCCAGCAGCACGACCCTGAACACTGAAGCTTTCTTT. Protein product: CASSTTLNTEAFF.

This sequence joins TRBV19 and TRBJ2-1; 14 bases align to TRBD2. After removal of 9 bases from V and 6 bases from J, the junction contained 16 bases not matched to a gene. This CDR3 is 18 amino acids long. Germline assignment: CDR1 LNHDA and CDR2 SQIVND (reference sequence). This CDR3 is CASSQPRLAGGQTNEQFF. The DNA of the CDR3 is TGTGCCAGCTCTCAACCAAGACTAGCGGGAGGGCAAACCAATGAGCAGTTCTTC.